The source of this T cell receptor beta chain is a study of technical replicates of blood from several donors. The protocol was immunoSEQ multiplex PCR, while the TCRdb copy is restricted to in-frame clones and leaves out a portion. Of approximately 13,000 clones listed, 75% to 90% are singletons. Germline V gene data show CDR1 as MNHNS and CDR2 as SASEGT. Between the trimmed V and J ends, which lost 4 bases and 1 base, there was a span of 10 bases. This CDR3 has 14 amino acids. The rearrangement links TRBV6-1 to TRBJ1-1; tentative D call: TRBD1 (5 bases). The TCR comes from a human donor in good health. Sequenced sample: PBMCs. CDR3 protein: CASSGGGTNTEAFF. CDR3 nucleotide sequence: TGTGCCAGCAGTGGGGGAGGGACGAACACTGAAGCTTTCTTT.